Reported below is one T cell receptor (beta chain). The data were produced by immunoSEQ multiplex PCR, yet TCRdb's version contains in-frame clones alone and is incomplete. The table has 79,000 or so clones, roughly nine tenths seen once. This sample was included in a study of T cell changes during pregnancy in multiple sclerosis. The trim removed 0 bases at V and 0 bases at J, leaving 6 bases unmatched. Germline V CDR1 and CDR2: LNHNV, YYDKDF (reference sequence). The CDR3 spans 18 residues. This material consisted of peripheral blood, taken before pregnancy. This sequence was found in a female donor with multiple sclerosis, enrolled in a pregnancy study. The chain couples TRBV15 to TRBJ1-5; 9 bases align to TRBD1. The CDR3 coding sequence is TGTGCCACCAGCAGAGATGGGACAGGGAGAGATAGCAATCAGCCCCAGCATTTT. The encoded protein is CATSRDGTGRDSNQPQHF.